This TCR beta chain was observed in a study of blood T cells in healthy people across ages. A second PCR, run for roughly 7 to 12 cycles, used a sample-barcoded 5' primer plus a J-beta primer mix. TCRdb redid the calling of the 5' RACE reads with MiXCR, one entry per CDR3 protein. The table has 1,800,000 or so distinct CDR3 sequences, around 40% seen once; the top ten hold more than 20%. This clonotype was seen a few times. The antigen is undetermined. From germline, CDR1 is SQVTM and CDR2 ANQGSEA. After removal of 5 bases from V and 6 bases from J, the junction contained 6 bases not matched to a gene. This CDR3 is 13 amino acids long. Broader study findings: Age brought a roughly linear fall in TCR beta diversity measured per million T cells. When set beside aged donors, long-lived donors presented more naive CD4+ cells and higher diversity.

The chain recombines TRBV29-1 with TRBJ2-3; 9 bases align to TRBD2. The sample taken for sequencing was blood. The sequence derives from a human donor in good health. Here the CDR3 DNA reads TGCAGCGTTTCGACTAGCGGTACGGATACGCAGTATTTT. Protein product: CSVSTSGTDTQYF.